The T cell receptor beta chain described here comes from a study of cytotoxic CD8 clonotypes in ibrutinib-treated CLL. Here immunoSEQ multiplex PCR was the method, and the copy in TCRdb shows in-frame clones only, minus some. The table lists approximately 130,000 clones, approximately 80% of them singletons. V trimming: 4 bases; J trimming: 4 bases; junction bases outside the gene matches: 4. The CDR3 contains 14 residues. The germline V gene encodes CDR1 SGDLS and CDR2 YYNGEE. This receptor was obtained from a human donor with chronic lymphocytic leukemia. The sample in question was PBMCs, obtained after 24 months of ibrutinib treatment. The gene calls are TRBV9 and TRBJ1-1; TRBD1 aligns across 10 bases. The CDR3 spells CASSPWDRGTEAFF. The DNA for the CDR3 is TGTGCCAGCAGCCCATGGGACAGGGGCACTGAAGCTTTCTTT.